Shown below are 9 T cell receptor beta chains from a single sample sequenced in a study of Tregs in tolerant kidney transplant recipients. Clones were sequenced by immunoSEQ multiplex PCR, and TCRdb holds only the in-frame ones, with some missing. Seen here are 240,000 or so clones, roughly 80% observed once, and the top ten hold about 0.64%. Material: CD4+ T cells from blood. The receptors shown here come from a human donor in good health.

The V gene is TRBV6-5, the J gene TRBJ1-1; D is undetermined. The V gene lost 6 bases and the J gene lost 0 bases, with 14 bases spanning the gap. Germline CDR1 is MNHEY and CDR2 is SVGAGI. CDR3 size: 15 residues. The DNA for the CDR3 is TGTGCCAGCAGAGATAGACGGAACTTGAACACTGAAGCTTTCTTT. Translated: CASRDRRNLNTEAFF.

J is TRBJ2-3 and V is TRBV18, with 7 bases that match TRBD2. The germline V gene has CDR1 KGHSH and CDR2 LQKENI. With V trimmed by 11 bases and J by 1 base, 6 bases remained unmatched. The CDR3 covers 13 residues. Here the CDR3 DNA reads TGTGCCGCGGGGGTGGACGGCACAGATACGCAGTATTTT. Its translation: CAAGVDGTDTQYF. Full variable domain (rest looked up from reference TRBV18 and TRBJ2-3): NAGVMQNPRHLVRRRGQEARLRCSPMKGHSHVYWYRQLPEEGLKFMVYLQKENIIDESGMPKERFSAEFPKEGPSILRIQQVVRGDSAAYFCAAGVDGTDTQYFGPGTRLTVL.

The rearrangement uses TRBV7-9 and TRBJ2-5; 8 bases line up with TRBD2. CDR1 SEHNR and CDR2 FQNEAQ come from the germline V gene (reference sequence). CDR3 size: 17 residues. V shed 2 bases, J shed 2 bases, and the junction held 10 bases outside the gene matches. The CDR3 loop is CASSLPFEAGEQETQYF. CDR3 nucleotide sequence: TGTGCCAGCAGCTTACCTTTTGAAGCGGGGGAACAAGAGACCCAGTACTTC. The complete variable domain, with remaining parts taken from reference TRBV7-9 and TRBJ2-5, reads DTGVSQNPRHKITKRGQNVTFRCDPISEHNRLYWYRQTLGQGPEFLTYFQNEAQLEKSRLLSDRFSAERPKGSFSTLEIQRTEQGDSAMYLCASSLPFEAGEQETQYFGPGTRLLVL.

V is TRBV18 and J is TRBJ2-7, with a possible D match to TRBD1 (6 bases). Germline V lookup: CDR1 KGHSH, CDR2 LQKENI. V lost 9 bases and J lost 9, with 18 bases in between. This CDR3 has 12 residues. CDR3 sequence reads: CASAQGQRSQYF. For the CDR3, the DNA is TGTGCCAGTGCACAAGGACAGAGATCGCAGTACTTC.

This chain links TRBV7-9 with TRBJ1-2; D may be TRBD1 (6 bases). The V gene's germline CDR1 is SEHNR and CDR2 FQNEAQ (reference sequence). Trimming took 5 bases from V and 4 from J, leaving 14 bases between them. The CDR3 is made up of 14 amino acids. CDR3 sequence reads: CASSLAAGVYGYTF. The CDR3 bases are TGTGCCAGCAGCCTGGCGGCAGGGGTCTATGGCTACACCTTC.

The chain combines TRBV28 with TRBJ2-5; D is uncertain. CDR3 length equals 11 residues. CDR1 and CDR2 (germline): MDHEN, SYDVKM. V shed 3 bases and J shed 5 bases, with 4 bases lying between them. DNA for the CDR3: TGTGCCAGCAGTTTCGAGGAGACCCAGTACTTC. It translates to CASSFEETQYF.

CDR3 nucleotide sequence: TGTGCCAGCAGCACCGGGGCCGGGGGCTATGGCTACACCTTC. Its translation is CASSTGAGGYGYTF. The chain recombines TRBV7-2 with TRBJ1-2; D possibly corresponds to TRBD1 (5 bases). V gave up 5 bases and J gave up 4 bases, with 14 bases separating them. From germline, CDR1 is SGHTA and CDR2 FQGNSA. CDR3 length: 14 residues.

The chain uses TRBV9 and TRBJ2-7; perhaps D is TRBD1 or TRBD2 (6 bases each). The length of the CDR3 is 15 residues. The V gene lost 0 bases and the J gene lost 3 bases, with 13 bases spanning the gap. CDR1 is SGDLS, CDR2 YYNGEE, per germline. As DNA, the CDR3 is TGTGCCAGCAGCGTAGGAGGGGGGTCGAACTACGAGCAGTACTTC. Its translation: CASSVGGGSNYEQYF.

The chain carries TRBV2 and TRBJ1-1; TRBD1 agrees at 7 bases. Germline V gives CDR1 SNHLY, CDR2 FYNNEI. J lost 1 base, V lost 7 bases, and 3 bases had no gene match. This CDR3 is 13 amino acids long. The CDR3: CASTGQRNTEAFF. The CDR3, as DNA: TGTGCCAGCACGGGACAGAGGAACACTGAAGCTTTCTTT.